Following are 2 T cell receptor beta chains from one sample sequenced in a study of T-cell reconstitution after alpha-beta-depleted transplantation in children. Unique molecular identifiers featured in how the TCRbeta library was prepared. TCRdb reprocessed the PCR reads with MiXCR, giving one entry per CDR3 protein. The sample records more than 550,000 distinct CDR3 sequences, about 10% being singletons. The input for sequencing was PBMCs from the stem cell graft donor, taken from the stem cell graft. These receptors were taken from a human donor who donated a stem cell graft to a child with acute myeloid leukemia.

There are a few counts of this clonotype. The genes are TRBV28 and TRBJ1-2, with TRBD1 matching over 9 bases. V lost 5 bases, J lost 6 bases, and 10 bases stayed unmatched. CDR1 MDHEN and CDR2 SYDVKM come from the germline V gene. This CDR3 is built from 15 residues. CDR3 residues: CASSTPSGQGNGYTF. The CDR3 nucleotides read TGTGCCAGCAGTACCCCGTCGGGACAGGGAAATGGCTACACCTTC.

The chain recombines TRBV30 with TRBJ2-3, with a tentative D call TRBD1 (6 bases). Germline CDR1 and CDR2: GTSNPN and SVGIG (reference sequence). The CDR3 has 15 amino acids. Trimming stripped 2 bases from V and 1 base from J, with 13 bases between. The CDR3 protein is CAWSPGVPRTDTQYF. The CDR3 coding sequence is TGTGCCTGGAGTCCAGGGGTCCCCCGCACAGATACGCAGTATTTT.